Each of the 10 T cell receptor beta chains below was sequenced from the same sample in a study of cytomegalovirus exposure and HLA in healthy donors (TCRdb year 2017). Libraries were prepared through the immunoSEQ multiplex PCR assay. For the multiplex PCR, a mixture combining 60 forward primers for TCR Vbeta segments and 13 reverse primers for TCR Jbeta segments was used. The source is immuneACCESS, and TCRdb retained only in-frame sequences with V and J called. Part of the clones is not carried over; for the studies checked, unresolved V genes explain less than half of this, and the remainder is unexplained. In this sample the table shows about 240,000 clones, around 80% of which occur a single time. The top ten hold approximately 0.49% of the sample. Sequences were obtained from PBMCs. Receptors originate from a boy aged 5-17 years in good health and CMV-seronegative.

This CDR3 reads CASSDLSSMAGEEQYF. In DNA form, the CDR3 reads TGTGCCAGCAGTGACCTATCTTCGATGGCGGGGGAAGAGCAGTACTTC. The V gene is TRBV2, the J gene TRBJ2-7; 7 bases fit TRBD2. The germline V gene encodes CDR1 SNHLY and CDR2 FYNNEI. CDR3 length: 16 amino acids. With 3 bases clipped from V and 7 bases from J, the junction kept 15 bases outside the gene matches.

The chain links TRBV11-2 to TRBJ1-2, with D unclear. The ends were cut back, 2 bases at V and 7 bases at J, with 11 bases in the middle. The CDR3 spans 13 residues. Per the germline V gene, CDR1 is SGHAT and CDR2 is FQNNGV. CDR3 residues: CASSLSGGSGYTF. In DNA form, the CDR3 reads TGTGCCAGCAGCTTAAGCGGCGGATCTGGCTACACCTTC.

V is TRBV10-3 and J is TRBJ1-1; weak D call: TRBD1 (6 bases). Trimming took 6 bases from V and 4 from J, leaving 15 bases between them. The CDR3 has 14 residues. CDR1 is ENHRY, CDR2 SYGVKD, per germline. The CDR3 coding sequence is TGTGCCATCAGCAACAGGGAAGAGGGCACTGAAGCTTTCTTT. The encoded protein is CAISNREEGTEAFF.

This clone was picked up a small number of times. The gene calls are TRBV18 and TRBJ1-1; the D is unclear. With 3 bases removed from V and 1 base from J, the gap between germline ends came to 15 bases. CDR1 and CDR2 (germline): KGHSH, LQKENI. The CDR3 has 16 residues. CDR3 protein: CASSPNAGLQNTEAFF. DNA for the CDR3: TGTGCCAGCTCACCCAACGCAGGACTGCAGAACACTGAAGCTTTCTTT.

The chain is built from TRBV9 and TRBJ1-1; no clear D. This CDR3 has 13 amino acids. Germline V lookup: CDR1 SGDLS, CDR2 YYNGEE. Between the trimmed V and J ends, which lost 1 base and 1 base, there was a span of 5 bases. CDR3: CASSVLGNTEAFF. The DNA of the CDR3 is TGTGCCAGCAGCGTACTCGGGAACACTGAAGCTTTCTTT.

This clone occurred a few times. The V call is TRBV15, the J call TRBJ2-3; D unresolved. The CDR3 extends over 14 amino acids. V dropped 2 bases and J dropped 4 bases, with 10 bases sitting between them. Looked up from germline, CDR1 is LNHNV and CDR2 is YYDKDF (reference sequence). The CDR3 coding sequence is TGTGCCACCAGCAGATCCTGGAGACCAGATACGCAGTATTTT. Amino acids: CATSRSWRPDTQYF.

This sequence joins TRBV29-1 and TRBJ1-1, with TRBD1 matching 10 bases. Trimming removed 6 bases from V and 0 bases from J; junction bases left unmatched: 7. There are 15 residues in the CDR3. Germline CDR1 SQVTM, CDR2 ANQGSEA. The CDR3: CSVRQGAGVNTEAFF. The DNA for the CDR3 is TGCAGCGTGAGACAGGGGGCAGGGGTGAACACTGAAGCTTTCTTT.

This clone was detected a few times. The chain couples TRBV6-5 to TRBJ1-5; D remains ambiguous. In germline, CDR1 is MNHEY, CDR2 SVGAGI. The CDR3 is 13 residues long. V lost 6 bases and J lost 0, with 6 bases in between. The CDR3 nucleotides are TGTGCCAGCAGACTATATAGCAATCAGCCCCAGCATTTT. Its protein product is CASRLYSNQPQHF.

This chain joins TRBV4-1 and TRBJ2-2; D possibly corresponds to TRBD1 (5 bases). This CDR3 comprises 17 residues. Germline CDR1 is MGHRA and CDR2 is YSYEKL. The V end was cut by 4 bases, the J end by 4 bases, with 19 bases between. The CDR3 region is CASSRQSGYLGTGELFF. The CDR3 coding sequence is TGCGCCAGCAGCCGGCAATCAGGGTATTTAGGCACCGGGGAGCTGTTTTTT.

The CDR3 is CASSLGTIQETQYF. CDR3 DNA sequence: TGTGCCAGCAGCTTAGGGACTATCCAAGAGACCCAGTACTTC. The rearrangement joins TRBV11-2 to TRBJ2-5; D perhaps matches TRBD2 (6 bases). This CDR3 is built from 14 residues. V was cut by 1 base and J by 1 base, with 7 bases left in between. Looked up from germline, CDR1 is SGHAT and CDR2 is FQNNGV.